This T cell receptor (beta chain) is drawn from a study of blood T cell repertoires in COVID-19. The wider study: There were acute and convalescent COVID-19 samples, and they came from the United States, Italy and Spain.

Assay used: immunoSEQ multiplex PCR; TCRdb lists only in-frame clones, some missing. The sample carries fewer than 75,000 clones, around 87% recorded once. This CDR3 region has 15 residues. Germline V gene sequence: CDR1 SGHTA, CDR2 FQGTGA. J lost 5 bases, V lost 5 bases, and 11 bases had no gene match. This chain joins TRBV7-3 and TRBJ1-1; TRBD1 matches at 7 bases. Sequences were obtained from peripheral blood. The clonotype originates from a man aged 45-60 years with active COVID-19. The CDR3 loop is CASSGPGQELTEAFF. The CDR3 nucleotides are TGTGCCAGCAGCGGCCCCGGACAGGAGTTAACTGAAGCTTTCTTT.